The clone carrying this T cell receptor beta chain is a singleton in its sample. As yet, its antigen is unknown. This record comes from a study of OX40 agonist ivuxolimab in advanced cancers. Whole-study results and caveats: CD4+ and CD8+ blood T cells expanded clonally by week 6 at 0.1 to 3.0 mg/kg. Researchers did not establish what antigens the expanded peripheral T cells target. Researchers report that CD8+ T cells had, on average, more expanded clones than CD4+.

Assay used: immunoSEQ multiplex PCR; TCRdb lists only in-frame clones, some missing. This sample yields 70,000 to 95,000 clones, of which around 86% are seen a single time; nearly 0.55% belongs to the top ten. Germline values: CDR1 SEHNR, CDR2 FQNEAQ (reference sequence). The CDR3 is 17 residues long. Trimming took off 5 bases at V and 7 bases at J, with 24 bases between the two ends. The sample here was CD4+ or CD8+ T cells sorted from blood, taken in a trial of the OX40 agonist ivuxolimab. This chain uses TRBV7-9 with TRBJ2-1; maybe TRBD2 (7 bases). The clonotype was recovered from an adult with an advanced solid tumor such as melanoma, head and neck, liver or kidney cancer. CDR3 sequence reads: CASSPRGGSSYGNEQFF. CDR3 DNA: TGTGCCAGCAGCCCCAGGGGCGGGAGTTCGTACGGGAATGAGCAGTTCTTC.